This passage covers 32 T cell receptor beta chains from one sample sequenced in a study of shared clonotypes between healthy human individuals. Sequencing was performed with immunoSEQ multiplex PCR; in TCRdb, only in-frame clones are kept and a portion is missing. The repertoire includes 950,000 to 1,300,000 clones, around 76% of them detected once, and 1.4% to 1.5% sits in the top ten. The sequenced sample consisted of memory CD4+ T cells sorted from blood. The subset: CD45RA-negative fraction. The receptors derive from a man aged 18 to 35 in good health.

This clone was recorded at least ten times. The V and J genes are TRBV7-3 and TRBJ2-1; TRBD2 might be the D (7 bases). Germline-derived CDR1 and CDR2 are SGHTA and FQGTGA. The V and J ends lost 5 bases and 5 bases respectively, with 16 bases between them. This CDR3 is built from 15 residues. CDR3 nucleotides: TGTGCCAGCAGCCCATGGGGGGGGCTCGACAATGAGCAGTTCTTC. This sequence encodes CASSPWGGLDNEQFF.

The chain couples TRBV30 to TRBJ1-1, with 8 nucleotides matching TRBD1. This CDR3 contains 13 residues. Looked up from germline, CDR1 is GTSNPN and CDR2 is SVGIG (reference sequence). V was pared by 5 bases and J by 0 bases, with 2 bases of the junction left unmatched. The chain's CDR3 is CAWDRGLNTEAFF. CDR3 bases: TGTGCCTGGGACAGGGGCCTGAACACTGAAGCTTTCTTT.

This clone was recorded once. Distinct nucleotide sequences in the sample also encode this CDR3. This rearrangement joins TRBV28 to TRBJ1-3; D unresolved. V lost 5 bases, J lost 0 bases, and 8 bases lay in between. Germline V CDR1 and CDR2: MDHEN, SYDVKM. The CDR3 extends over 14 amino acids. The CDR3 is CASSPVSSGNTIYF. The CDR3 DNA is TGTGCCAGCAGTCCGGTGAGCTCTGGAAACACCATATATTTT.

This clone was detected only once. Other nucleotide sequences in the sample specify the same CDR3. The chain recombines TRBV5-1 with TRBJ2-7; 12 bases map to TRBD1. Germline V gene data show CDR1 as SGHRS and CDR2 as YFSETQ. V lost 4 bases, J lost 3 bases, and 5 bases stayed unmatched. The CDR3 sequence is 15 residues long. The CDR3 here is CASSMGTGGFYEQYF. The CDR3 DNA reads TGCGCCAGCAGCATGGGGACAGGGGGCTTCTACGAGCAGTACTTC.

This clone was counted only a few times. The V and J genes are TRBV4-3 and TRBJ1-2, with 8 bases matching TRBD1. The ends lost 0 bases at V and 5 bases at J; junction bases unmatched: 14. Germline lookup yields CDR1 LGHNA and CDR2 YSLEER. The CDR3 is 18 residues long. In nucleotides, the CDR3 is TGCGCCAGCAGCCAAGACCAGATGGTTGGGACAGGAGCTTATGGCTACACCTTC. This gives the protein CASSQDQMVGTGAYGYTF.

The CDR3 is CASRRIAVYEQYF. CDR3 in DNA: TGTGCCAGCCGTCGAATAGCGGTATACGAGCAGTACTTC. This chain links TRBV5-8 with TRBJ2-7, with TRBD2 as a possible D gene (6 bases). V lost 7 bases and J lost 4, with 15 bases in between. The CDR3 is 13 residues long. The germline V gene has CDR1 SGHTS and CDR2 YDEGEE.

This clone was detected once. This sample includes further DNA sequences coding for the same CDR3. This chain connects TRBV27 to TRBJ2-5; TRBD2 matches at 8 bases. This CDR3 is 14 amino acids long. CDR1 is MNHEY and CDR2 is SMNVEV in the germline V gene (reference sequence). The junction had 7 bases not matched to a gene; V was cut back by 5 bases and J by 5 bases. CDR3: CASSLGLAAETQYF. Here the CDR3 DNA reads TGTGCCAGCAGTCTCGGACTAGCAGCCGAGACCCAGTACTTC.

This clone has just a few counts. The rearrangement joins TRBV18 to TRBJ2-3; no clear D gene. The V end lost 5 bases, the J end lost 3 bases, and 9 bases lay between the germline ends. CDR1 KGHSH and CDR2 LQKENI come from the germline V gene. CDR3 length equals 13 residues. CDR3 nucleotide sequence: TGTGCCAGCTCAGATTTATTGACAGATACGCAGTATTTT. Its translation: CASSDLLTDTQYF.

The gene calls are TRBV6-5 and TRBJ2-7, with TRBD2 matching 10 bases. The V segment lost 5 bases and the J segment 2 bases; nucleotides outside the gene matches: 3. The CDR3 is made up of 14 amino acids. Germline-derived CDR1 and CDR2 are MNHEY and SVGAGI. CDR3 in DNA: TGTGCCAGCAGTCGGACTAGCGGAACCTACGAGCAGTACTTC. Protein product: CASSRTSGTYEQYF.

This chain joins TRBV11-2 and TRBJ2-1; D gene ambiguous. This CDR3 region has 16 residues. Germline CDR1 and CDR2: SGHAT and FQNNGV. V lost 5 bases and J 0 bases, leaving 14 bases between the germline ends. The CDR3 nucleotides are TGTGCCAGCAGCACCCTTTTGGTAAGCTCCTACAATGAGCAGTTCTTC. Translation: CASSTLLVSSYNEQFF. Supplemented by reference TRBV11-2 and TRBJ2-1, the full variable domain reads EAGVAQSPRYKIIEKRQSVAFWCNPISGHATLYWYQQILGQGPKLLIQFQNNGVVDDSQLPKDRFSAERLKGVDSTLKIQPAKLEDSAVYLCASSTLLVSSYNEQFFGPGTRLTVL.

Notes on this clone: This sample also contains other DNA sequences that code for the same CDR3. For the CDR3, the DNA is TGCAGCGTGACTAGCGGGGGAGAGACCCAGTACTTC. Residues: CSVTSGGETQYF. The chain uses TRBV29-1 and TRBJ2-5; 12 bases align to TRBD2. Germline CDR1 SQVTM, CDR2 ANQGSEA. The CDR3 spans 12 residues. Losses at the gene ends were 6 bases for V and 4 bases for J; bases not matched to a gene: 0.

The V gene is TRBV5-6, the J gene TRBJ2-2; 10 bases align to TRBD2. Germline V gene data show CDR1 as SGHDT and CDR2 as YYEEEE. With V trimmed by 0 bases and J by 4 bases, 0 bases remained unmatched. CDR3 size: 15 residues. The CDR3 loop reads CASSLVAGGTGELFF. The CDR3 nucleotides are TGTGCCAGCAGCTTGGTAGCGGGAGGCACCGGGGAGCTGTTTTTT.

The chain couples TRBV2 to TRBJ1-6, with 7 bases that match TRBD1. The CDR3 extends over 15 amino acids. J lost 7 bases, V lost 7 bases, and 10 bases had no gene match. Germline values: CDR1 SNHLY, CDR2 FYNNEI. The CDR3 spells CASIGWIQGNSPLHF. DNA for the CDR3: TGTGCCAGCATTGGTTGGATACAGGGGAATTCACCCCTCCACTTT.

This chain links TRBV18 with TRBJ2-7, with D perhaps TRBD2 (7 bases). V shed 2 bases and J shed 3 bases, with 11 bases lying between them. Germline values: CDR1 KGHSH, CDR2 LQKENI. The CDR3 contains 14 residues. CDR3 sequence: CASSPGGAIYEQYF. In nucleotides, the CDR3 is TGTGCCAGCTCACCAGGGGGGGCGATCTACGAGCAGTACTTC.

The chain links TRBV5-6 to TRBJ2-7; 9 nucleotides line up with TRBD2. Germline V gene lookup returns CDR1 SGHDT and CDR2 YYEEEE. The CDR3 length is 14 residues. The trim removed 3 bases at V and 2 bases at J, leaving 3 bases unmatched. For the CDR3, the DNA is TGTGCCAGCAGCTCCGGACTAGCGACCTACGAGCAGTACTTC. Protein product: CASSSGLATYEQYF.

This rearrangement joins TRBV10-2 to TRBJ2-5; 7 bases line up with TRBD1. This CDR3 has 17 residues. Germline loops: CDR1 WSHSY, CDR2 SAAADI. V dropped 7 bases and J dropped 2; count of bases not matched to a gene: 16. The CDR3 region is CASTSLPRDSRQETQYF. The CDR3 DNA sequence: TGCGCCAGCACCTCCCTACCTCGGGACAGCCGGCAAGAGACCCAGTACTTC.

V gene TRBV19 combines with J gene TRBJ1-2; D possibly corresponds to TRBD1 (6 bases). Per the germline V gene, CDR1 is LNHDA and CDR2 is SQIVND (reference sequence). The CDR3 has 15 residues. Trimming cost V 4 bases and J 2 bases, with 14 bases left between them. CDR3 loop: CASSTGQFGNYGYTF. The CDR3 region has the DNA TGTGCCAGTAGTACTGGACAGTTTGGGAACTATGGCTACACCTTC. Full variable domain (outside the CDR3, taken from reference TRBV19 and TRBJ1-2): DGGITQSPKYLFRKEGQNVTLSCEQNLNHDAMYWYRQDPGQGLRLIYYSQIVNDFQKGDIAEGYSVSREKKESFPLTVTSAQKNPTAFYLCASSTGQFGNYGYTFGSGTRLTVV.

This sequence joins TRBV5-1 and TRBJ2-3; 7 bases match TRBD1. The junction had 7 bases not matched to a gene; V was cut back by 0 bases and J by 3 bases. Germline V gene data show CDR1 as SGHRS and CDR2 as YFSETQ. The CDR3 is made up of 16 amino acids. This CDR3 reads CASSLALGGETDTQYF. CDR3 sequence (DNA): TGCGCCAGCAGCTTGGCCCTAGGGGGCGAGACAGATACGCAGTATTTT. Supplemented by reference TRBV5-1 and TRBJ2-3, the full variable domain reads KAGVTQTPRYLIKTRGQQVTLSCSPISGHRSVSWYQQTPGQGLQFLFEYFSETQRNKGNFPGRFSGRQFSNSRSEMNVSTLELGDSALYLCASSLALGGETDTQYFGPGTRLTVL.

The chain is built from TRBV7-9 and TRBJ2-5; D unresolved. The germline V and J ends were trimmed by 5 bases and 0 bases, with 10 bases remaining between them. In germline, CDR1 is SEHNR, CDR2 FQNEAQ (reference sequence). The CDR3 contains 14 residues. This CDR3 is CASSQYLDQETQYF. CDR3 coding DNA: TGTGCCAGCAGCCAGTATCTGGACCAAGAGACCCAGTACTTC.

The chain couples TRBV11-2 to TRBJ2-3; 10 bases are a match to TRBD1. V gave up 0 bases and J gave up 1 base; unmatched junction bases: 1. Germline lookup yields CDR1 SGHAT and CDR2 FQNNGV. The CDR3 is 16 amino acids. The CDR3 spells CASSLETGGRTDTQYF. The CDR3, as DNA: TGTGCCAGCAGCTTAGAGACAGGGGGCCGCACAGATACGCAGTATTTT.

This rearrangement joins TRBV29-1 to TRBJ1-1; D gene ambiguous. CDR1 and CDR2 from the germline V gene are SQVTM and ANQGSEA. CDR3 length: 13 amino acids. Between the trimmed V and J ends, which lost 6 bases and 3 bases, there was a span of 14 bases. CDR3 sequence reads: CSVDPRTDTEAFF. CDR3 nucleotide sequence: TGCAGCGTAGATCCTCGGACGGACACTGAAGCTTTCTTT. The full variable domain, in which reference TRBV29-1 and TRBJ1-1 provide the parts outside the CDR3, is SAVISQKPSRDICQRGTSLTIQCQVDSQVTMMFWYRQQPGQSLTLIATANQGSEATYESGFVIDKFPISRPNLTFSTLTVSNMSPEDSSIYLCSVDPRTDTEAFFGQGTRLTVV.

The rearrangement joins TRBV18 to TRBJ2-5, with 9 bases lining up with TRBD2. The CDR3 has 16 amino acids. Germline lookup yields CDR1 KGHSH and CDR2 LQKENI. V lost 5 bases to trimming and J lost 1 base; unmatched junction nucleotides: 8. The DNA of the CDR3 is TGTGCCAGCTCAGGTCTAGCGGGGTCTACCCAAGAGACCCAGTACTTC. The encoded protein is CASSGLAGSTQETQYF.

The CDR3 region has the DNA TGCGCCAGCAGCTTGGAATTGTTTAGTGAAGCTTTCTTT. It specifies CASSLELFSEAFF. V gene TRBV5-1 combines with J gene TRBJ1-1; D is undetermined. Per the germline V gene, CDR1 is SGHRS and CDR2 is YFSETQ. The ends were cut back, 0 bases at V and 7 bases at J, with 10 bases in the middle. The CDR3 runs 13 residues.

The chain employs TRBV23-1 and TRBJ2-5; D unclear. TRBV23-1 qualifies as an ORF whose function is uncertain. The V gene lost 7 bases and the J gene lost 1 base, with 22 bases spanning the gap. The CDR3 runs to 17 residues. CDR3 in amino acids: CASTSLRGPWIQETQYF. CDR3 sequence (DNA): TGCGCCAGCACCTCCCTCCGCGGACCGTGGATCCAAGAGACCCAGTACTTC.

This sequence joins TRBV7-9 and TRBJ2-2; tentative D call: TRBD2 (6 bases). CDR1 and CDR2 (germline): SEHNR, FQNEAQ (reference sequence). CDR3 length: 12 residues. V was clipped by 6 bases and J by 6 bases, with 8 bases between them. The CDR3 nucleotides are TGTGCCAGCAGTCCGGGGGCCGGGGAGCTGTTTTTT. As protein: CASSPGAGELFF.

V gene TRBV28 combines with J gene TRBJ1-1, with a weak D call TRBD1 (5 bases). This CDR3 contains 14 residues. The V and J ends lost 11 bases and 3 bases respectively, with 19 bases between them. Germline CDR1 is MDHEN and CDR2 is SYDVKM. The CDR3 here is CAGRGRRLDTEAFF. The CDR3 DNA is TGTGCCGGCCGGGGCCGCCGGTTGGACACTGAAGCTTTCTTT.

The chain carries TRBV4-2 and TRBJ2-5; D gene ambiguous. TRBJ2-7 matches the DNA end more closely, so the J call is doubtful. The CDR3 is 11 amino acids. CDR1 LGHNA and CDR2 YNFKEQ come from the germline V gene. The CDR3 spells CASSQDYEQYF. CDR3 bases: TGTGCCAGCAGCCAGGACTACGAGCAGTACTTC.

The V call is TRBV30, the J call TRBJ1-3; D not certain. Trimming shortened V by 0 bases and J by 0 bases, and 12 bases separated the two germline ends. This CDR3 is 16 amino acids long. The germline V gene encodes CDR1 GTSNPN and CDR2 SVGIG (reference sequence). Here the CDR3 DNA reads TGTGCCTGGAGTGTATATGGCAGGAGCTCTGGAAACACCATATATTTT. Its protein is CAWSVYGRSSGNTIYF.

CDR3 bases: TGTGCCAGCAGCTTGGACTACAATGAGCAGTTCTTC. Translating gives CASSLDYNEQFF. V and J are TRBV7-8 and TRBJ2-1; D is unclear. The CDR3 extends over 12 amino acids. Between the trimmed V and J ends, which lost 3 bases and 3 bases, there was a span of 3 bases. In germline, CDR1 is SGHVS, CDR2 FQNEAQ.

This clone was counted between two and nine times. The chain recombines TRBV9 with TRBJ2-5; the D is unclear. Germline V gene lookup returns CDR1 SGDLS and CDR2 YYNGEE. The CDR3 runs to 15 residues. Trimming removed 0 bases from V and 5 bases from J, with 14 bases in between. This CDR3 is CASSVEGSALETQYF. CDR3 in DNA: TGTGCCAGCAGCGTAGAAGGTAGTGCCCTGGAGACCCAGTACTTC. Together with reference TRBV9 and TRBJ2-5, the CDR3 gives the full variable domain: DSGVTQTPKHLITATGQRVTLRCSPRSGDLSVYWYQQSLDQGLQFLIQYYNGEERAKGNILERFSAQQFPDLHSELNLSSLELGDSALYFCASSVEGSALETQYFGPGTRLLVL.

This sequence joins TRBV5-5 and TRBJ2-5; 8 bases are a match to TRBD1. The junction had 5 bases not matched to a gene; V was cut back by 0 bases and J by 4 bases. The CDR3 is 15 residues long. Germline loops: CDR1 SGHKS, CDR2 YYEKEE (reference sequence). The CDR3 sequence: CASSLVTGDAETQYF. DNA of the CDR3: TGTGCCAGCAGCTTGGTGACAGGGGACGCAGAGACCCAGTACTTC.

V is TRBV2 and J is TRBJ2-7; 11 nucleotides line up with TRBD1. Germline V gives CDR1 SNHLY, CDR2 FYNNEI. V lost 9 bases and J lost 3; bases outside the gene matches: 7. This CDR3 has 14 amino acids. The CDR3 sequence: CASGDRGGYYEQYF. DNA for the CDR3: TGTGCCAGTGGGGACAGGGGGGGTTACTACGAGCAGTACTTC. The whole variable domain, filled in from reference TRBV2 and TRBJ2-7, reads EPEVTQTPSHQVTQMGQEVILRCVPISNHLYFYWYRQILGQKVEFLVSFYNNEISEKSEIFDDQFSVERPDGSNFTLKIRSTKLEDSAMYFCASGDRGGYYEQYFGPGTRLTVT.